This TCR beta chain was recorded in a study of OX40 agonist ivuxolimab in advanced cancers. Turning to the study itself: Ivuxolimab, which is an agonistic anti-OX40 (CD134) antibody, was administered to the patients.

General study points: There were, on average, more expanded clones in CD8+ T cells than in CD4+.

Autoimmune disease history or systemic immunosuppression led to patient exclusion. Collection of blood occurred at baseline, at cycle 4 day 1, and at cycle 7 day 1. Clones were read by immunoSEQ multiplex PCR, and TCRdb kept only the in-frame ones, dropping some. Of about 49,000 clones listed, 75% to 80% are singletons. Germline V gives CDR1 LNHDA, CDR2 SQIVND (reference sequence). CDR3 size: 15 residues. Trimming took 4 bases from V and 6 from J; bases not matched to a gene: 8. Concerning this clone itself: Antigen: not known.

The sequence derives from an adult with an advanced solid tumor such as melanoma, head and neck, liver or kidney cancer. V usage is TRBV19 and J usage is TRBJ1-2, with 10 bases that match TRBD1. Sequenced material: CD4+ or CD8+ T cells sorted from blood, taken in a trial of the OX40 agonist ivuxolimab. The CDR3 DNA reads as TGTGCCAGTAGTACCCATACTGACAGGGGGCATGGCTACACCTTC. It specifies CASSTHTDRGHGYTF. Filled out from reference TRBV19 and TRBJ1-2, the complete variable domain reads DGGITQSPKYLFRKEGQNVTLSCEQNLNHDAMYWYRQDPGQGLRLIYYSQIVNDFQKGDIAEGYSVSREKKESFPLTVTSAQKNPTAFYLCASSTHTDRGHGYTFGSGTRLTVV.